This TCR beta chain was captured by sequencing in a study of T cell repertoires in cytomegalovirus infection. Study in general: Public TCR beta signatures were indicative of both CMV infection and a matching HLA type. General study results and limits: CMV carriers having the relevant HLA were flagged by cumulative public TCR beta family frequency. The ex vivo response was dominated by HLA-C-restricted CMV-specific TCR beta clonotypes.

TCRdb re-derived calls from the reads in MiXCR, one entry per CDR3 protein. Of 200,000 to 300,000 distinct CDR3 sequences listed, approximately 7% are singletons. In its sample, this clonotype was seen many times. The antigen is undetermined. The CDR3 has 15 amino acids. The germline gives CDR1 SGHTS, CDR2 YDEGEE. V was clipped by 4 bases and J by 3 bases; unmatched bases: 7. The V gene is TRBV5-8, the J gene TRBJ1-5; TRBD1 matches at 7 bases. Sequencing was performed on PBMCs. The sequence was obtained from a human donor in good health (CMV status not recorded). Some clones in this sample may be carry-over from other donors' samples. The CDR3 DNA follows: TGTGCCAGCAGCCTAGGACAGGCTCCCAATCAGCCCCAGCATTTT. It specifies CASSLGQAPNQPQHF.